This passage covers 21 T cell receptor beta chains from one sample sequenced in a study of blood T cell repertoires in COVID-19. The repertoire was sequenced with immunoSEQ multiplex PCR; TCRdb's copy has only in-frame clones and lacks some. The sample carries 200,000 to 250,000 clones, more than 75% recorded once. Input material: PBMCs or T cells enriched from blood (not recorded which). These receptors originate from a woman in her thirties or forties with acute COVID-19.

Turning to this clone: Other DNA variants within this sample encode the same CDR3. This chain connects TRBV6-1 to TRBJ1-5; the D is unclear. The length of the CDR3 is 14 residues. Deletions cut 0 bases from V and 4 bases from J, with 7 bases between. Germline-derived CDR1 and CDR2 are MNHNS and SASEGT. The CDR3 spells CASSEAGGNQPQHF. CDR3 coding DNA: TGTGCCAGCAGTGAAGCGGGAGGAAATCAGCCCCAGCATTTT.

This clone was seen only once. The chain recombines TRBV10-3 with TRBJ2-7; 8 bases map to TRBD2. Germline CDR1 ENHRY, CDR2 SYGVKD. Trimming took 10 bases from V and 3 from J; bases not matched to a gene: 11. This CDR3 has 14 residues. CDR3 nucleotide sequence: TGTGCCACTCAACGGGAGGGCCAAATCTACGAGCAGTACTTC. Its translation: CATQREGQIYEQYF.

The V gene is TRBV2, the J gene TRBJ2-2; perhaps TRBD2 as D (6 bases). V lost 3 bases and J 7 bases, leaving 12 bases between the germline ends. Germline V lookup: CDR1 SNHLY, CDR2 FYNNEI. This CDR3 has 14 residues. In DNA, the CDR3 is TGTGCCAGCAGTGACAGAAGGCGGGGCGGGGAGCTGTTTTTT. Encoded protein: CASSDRRRGGELFF.

This clone has at least ten counts. V and J are TRBV28 and TRBJ2-7, with TRBD2 identical over 7 bases. Germline CDR1 is MDHEN and CDR2 is SYDVKM. The CDR3 spans 14 residues. V shed 10 bases, J shed 0 bases, and the junction held 9 bases outside the gene matches. CDR3 sequence (DNA): TGTGCCACCAGAGGGGCGGGAGTCTCCTACGAGCAGTACTTC. Translated, it gives CATRGAGVSYEQYF.

The chain links TRBV24-1 to TRBJ2-1; TRBD2 matches 12 bases. CDR1 KGHDR and CDR2 SFDVKD come from the germline V gene. After removal of 2 bases from V and 7 bases from J, the junction contained 8 bases not matched to a gene. CDR3 length: 17 amino acids. The CDR3 bases are TGTGCCACCAGTGATTCTAGCGGGAGGGCCAGGGGAAATGAGCAGTTCTTC. As protein: CATSDSSGRARGNEQFF.

The genes are TRBV30 and TRBJ1-5; D might be TRBD1 (5 bases). V shed 3 bases and J shed 3 bases, with 15 bases lying between them. The germline V gene has CDR1 GTSNPN and CDR2 SVGIG (reference sequence). CDR3 length: 15 residues. The CDR3 loop reads CAWSGPGGINQPQHF. The DNA for the CDR3 is TGTGCCTGGAGCGGGCCGGGGGGGATCAATCAGCCCCAGCATTTT.

This chain joins TRBV30 and TRBJ1-4, with D tentatively TRBD1 (5 bases). Germline values: CDR1 GTSNPN, CDR2 SVGIG (reference sequence). Trimming pared 3 bases from V and 8 bases from J, leaving 16 bases between. The CDR3 runs to 14 residues. The CDR3 nucleotides read TGTGCCTGGAGCCGCACGGGGGATACGGAAAAACTGTTTTTT. This translates into CAWSRTGDTEKLFF. Full variable domain (remainder filled in from reference TRBV30 and TRBJ1-4): SQTIHQWPATLVQPVGSPLSLECTVEGTSNPNLYWYRQAAGRGLQLLFYSVGIGQISSEVPQNLSASRPQDRQFILSSKKLLLSDSGFYLCAWSRTGDTEKLFFGSGTQLSVL.

Here the CDR3 reads CASSSQGNTGELFF. As DNA, the CDR3 is TGCGCCAGCAGCTCTCAGGGGAACACCGGGGAGCTGTTTTTT. The V and J genes are TRBV5-1 and TRBJ2-2; D might be TRBD1 (5 bases). The germline V gene encodes CDR1 SGHRS and CDR2 YFSETQ. CDR3 length: 14 amino acids. Trimming took 3 bases from V and 1 from J, leaving 7 bases between them.

In its sample, this clone was seen once. V usage is TRBV30 and J usage is TRBJ1-4; D remains ambiguous. The CDR3 totals 13 residues. Germline CDR1 reads GTSNPN; CDR2 reads SVGIG (reference sequence). The chain's CDR3 is CALYSPTNEKLFF. CDR3 bases: TGTGCTCTCTATTCGCCAACTAATGAAAAACTGTTTTTT. Drawing the rest from reference TRBV30 and TRBJ1-4, the complete variable domain is SQTIHQWPATLVQPVGSPLSLECTVEGTSNPNLYWYRQAAGRGLQLLFYSVGIGQISSEVPQNLSASRPQDRQFILSSKKLLLSDSGFYLCALYSPTNEKLFFGSGTQLSVL.

This chain joins TRBV30 and TRBJ1-1; no clear D gene. The CDR3 runs 14 residues. Germline lookup yields CDR1 GTSNPN and CDR2 SVGIG (reference sequence). Trimming shortened V by 2 bases and J by 3 bases, and 13 bases separated the two germline ends. The CDR3 loop reads CAWSRLSGYTEAFF. CDR3 nucleotide sequence: TGTGCCTGGAGTCGCCTTTCCGGGTACACTGAAGCTTTCTTT.

Concerning this clone: The junction departs from germline at one end; a sequencing error may be responsible. This chain uses TRBV7-9 with TRBJ1-2; TRBD1 matches 9 bases. The CDR3 consists of 15 residues. Germline CDR1 SEHNR, CDR2 FQNEAQ (reference sequence). The CDR3 DNA reads TGTGCCAGCAGCGTAGCACAGGGGGCAGGCTATGGCTACACCTTC. Translation gives CASSVAQGAGYGYTF.

V is TRBV10-3 and J is TRBJ1-4; TRBD1 aligns across 8 bases. This CDR3 has 15 residues. V was pared by 0 bases and J by 7 bases, with 4 bases of the junction left unmatched. Germline V gives CDR1 ENHRY, CDR2 SYGVKD. The DNA of the CDR3 is TGTGCCATCAGTGAGTCCCGCAGGGGGCGTGAAAAACTGTTTTTT. As protein: CAISESRRGREKLFF.

The rearrangement joins TRBV30 to TRBJ1-4, with a possible D match to TRBD1 (5 bases). V dropped 0 bases and J dropped 7 bases, with 15 bases sitting between them. The germline gives CDR1 GTSNPN, CDR2 SVGIG (reference sequence). CDR3 size: 15 residues. The CDR3, as DNA: TGTGCCTGGAGTGTAGAAGGGGCAGCTCTTGAAAAACTGTTTTTT. It encodes CAWSVEGAALEKLFF. Based on the CDR3 plus reference TRBV30 and TRBJ1-4, the full variable domain is SQTIHQWPATLVQPVGSPLSLECTVEGTSNPNLYWYRQAAGRGLQLLFYSVGIGQISSEVPQNLSASRPQDRQFILSSKKLLLSDSGFYLCAWSVEGAALEKLFFGSGTQLSVL.

The chain recombines TRBV9 with TRBJ1-1; D unclear. Germline-derived CDR1 and CDR2 are SGDLS and YYNGEE. The CDR3 loop spans 15 amino acids. V was shortened by 4 bases and J by 0 bases, with 13 bases between the two germline ends. The CDR3 reads CASSPLNGLNTEAFF. CDR3 sequence (DNA): TGTGCCAGCAGCCCGCTGAACGGTCTGAACACTGAAGCTTTCTTT.

V usage is TRBV28 and J usage is TRBJ1-1, with 8 positions matching TRBD1. CDR3 length: 16 amino acids. CDR1 is MDHEN, CDR2 SYDVKM, per germline. The junction had 11 bases not matched to a gene; V was cut back by 4 bases and J by 4 bases. For the CDR3, the DNA is TGTGCCAGCAGTTCCTACCGGGCCACAGGGGGCACTGAAGCTTTCTTT. Its translation: CASSSYRATGGTEAFF.

This rearrangement joins TRBV24-1 to TRBJ2-3; 10 positions match TRBD2. J lost 2 bases, V lost 5 bases, and 12 bases had no gene match. Per the germline V gene, CDR1 is KGHDR and CDR2 is SFDVKD. This CDR3 region has 18 residues. The CDR3 DNA sequence: TGTGCCACCAGTGTAGGGACAGAACTAGCGGGAAACACAGATACGCAGTATTTT. Its translation is CATSVGTELAGNTDTQYF.

This clone came up a few times. The chain has TRBV5-1 and TRBJ1-1; D not certain. This CDR3 is built from 13 residues. Germline CDR1 reads SGHRS; CDR2 reads YFSETQ. Trimming removed 3 bases from V and 1 base from J, with 7 bases in between. CDR3 region: CASSSPGNTEAFF. The CDR3 region has the DNA TGCGCCAGCAGCTCCCCAGGGAACACTGAAGCTTTCTTT.

This sequence joins TRBV18 and TRBJ1-5, with D perhaps matching TRBD1 (6 bases). The length of the CDR3 is 15 residues. Germline CDR1 KGHSH, CDR2 LQKENI. V lost 2 bases and J lost 7, with 15 bases in between. This CDR3 is CASSPSGQWGQPQHF. The CDR3 DNA follows: TGTGCCAGCTCACCATCCGGACAGTGGGGCCAGCCCCAGCATTTT.

V usage is TRBV14 and J usage is TRBJ2-7, with TRBD2 as a possible D gene (5 bases). Deletions cut 4 bases from V and 3 bases from J, with 13 bases between. This CDR3 is built from 14 residues. Germline assignment: CDR1 SGHDN and CDR2 FVKESK. CDR3 sequence: CASSPLEEYYEQYF. CDR3 in DNA: TGTGCCAGCAGCCCACTAGAGGAGTACTACGAGCAGTACTTC.

The rearrangement joins TRBV28 to TRBJ1-1; D may be TRBD1 (5 bases). Germline CDR1 MDHEN, CDR2 SYDVKM. V gave up 5 bases and J gave up 3 bases, with 10 bases separating them. This CDR3 contains 13 residues. The CDR3 loop reads CASSRGFDTEAFF. The CDR3 region has the DNA TGTGCCAGCAGTAGGGGTTTTGACACTGAAGCTTTCTTT.

This chain uses TRBV27 with TRBJ1-5, with D tentatively TRBD1 (5 bases). The CDR3 length is 17 residues. In germline, CDR1 is MNHEY, CDR2 SMNVEV (reference sequence). The V and J ends lost 5 bases and 0 bases respectively, with 17 bases between them. CDR3 nucleotides: TGTGCCAGCAGTCCCCTAGGACGGGACTATAGCAATCAGCCCCAGCATTTT. This gives the protein CASSPLGRDYSNQPQHF.